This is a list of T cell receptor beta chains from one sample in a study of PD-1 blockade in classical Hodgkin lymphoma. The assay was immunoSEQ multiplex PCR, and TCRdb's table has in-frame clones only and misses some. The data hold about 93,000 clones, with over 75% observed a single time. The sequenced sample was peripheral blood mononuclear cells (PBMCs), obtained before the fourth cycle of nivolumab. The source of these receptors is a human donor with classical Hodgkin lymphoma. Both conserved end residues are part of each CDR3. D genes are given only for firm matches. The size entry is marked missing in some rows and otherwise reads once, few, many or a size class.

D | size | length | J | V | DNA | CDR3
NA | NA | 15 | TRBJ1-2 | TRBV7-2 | TGTGCCAGCAGCTTATACTCCCCGATGAGCTATGGCTACACCTTC | CASSLYSPMSYGYTF
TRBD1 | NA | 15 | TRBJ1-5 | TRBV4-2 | TGTGCCAGCAGCCAAGATGGACAGGTCAATCAGCCCCAGCATTTT | CASSQDGQVNQPQHF
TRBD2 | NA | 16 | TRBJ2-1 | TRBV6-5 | TGTGCCAGCAGTTACTCGACGGGGGGGGCCTACAATGAGCAGTTCTTC | CASSYSTGGAYNEQFF
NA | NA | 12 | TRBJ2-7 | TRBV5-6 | TGTGCCAGCAGCTTCGGGAACTACGAGCAGTACTTC | CASSFGNYEQYF
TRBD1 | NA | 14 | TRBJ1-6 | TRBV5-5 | TGTGCCAGCAGCTTGGACAGGGGGAATTCACCCCTCCACTTT | CASSLDRGNSPLHF
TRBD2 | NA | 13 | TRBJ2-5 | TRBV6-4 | TGTGCCACCTCCTGGCGGGGGGGTGAGACCCAGTACTTC | CATSWRGGETQYF
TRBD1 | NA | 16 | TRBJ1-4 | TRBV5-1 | TGCGCCAGCAGCCCGGGACAGCCGCCCGGGAATGAAAAACTGTTTTTT | CASSPGQPPGNEKLFF
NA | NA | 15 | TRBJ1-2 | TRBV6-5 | TGTGCCAGCAGTTATGGTTTCTGGGGCAACTATGGCTACACCTTC | CASSYGFWGNYGYTF
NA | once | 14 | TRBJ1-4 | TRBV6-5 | TGTGCCAGCAGAAACCGGGACGGTAATGAAAAACTGTTTTTT | CASRNRDGNEKLFF
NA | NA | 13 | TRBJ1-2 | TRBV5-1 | TGCGCCAGCAGTCCCTGGGACGACTATGGCTACACCTTC | CASSPWDDYGYTF
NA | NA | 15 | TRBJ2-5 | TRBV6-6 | TGTGCCAGCAGTTACCGGACGCCTGGGGAAGAGACCCAGTACTTC | CASSYRTPGEETQYF
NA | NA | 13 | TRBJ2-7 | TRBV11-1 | TGTGCCAGCAGCTTCAGTGACTCCTACGAGCAGTACTTC | CASSFSDSYEQYF
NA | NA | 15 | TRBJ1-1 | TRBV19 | TGTGCCAGTAGTATAGGGTGGCAGAGAGACACTGAAGCTTTCTTT | CASSIGWQRDTEAFF
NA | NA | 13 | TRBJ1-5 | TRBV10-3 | TGTGCCATCAGTGAAGGGGGGGTACAGCCCCAGCATTTT | CAISEGGVQPQHF
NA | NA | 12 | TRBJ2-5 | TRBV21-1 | TGTGCCAGCAGCAACAGACAAGAGACCCAGTACTTC | CASSNRQETQYF
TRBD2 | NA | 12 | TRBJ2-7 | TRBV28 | TGTGCCAGCAGTTTAGCGGGGGGAGAGCAGTACTTC | CASSLAGGEQYF
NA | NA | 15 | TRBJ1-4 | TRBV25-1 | TGTGCCAGCAGTGCCCCGGGAGGCCTTAATGAAAAACTGTTTTTT | CASSAPGGLNEKLFF
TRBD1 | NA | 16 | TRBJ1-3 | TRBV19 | TGTGCCAGTAGGAGGGACAGGATACCCTCTGGAAACACCATATATTTT | CASRRDRIPSGNTIYF
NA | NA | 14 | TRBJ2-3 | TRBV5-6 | TGTGCCAGCAGCCCCCCGGGCCTCACAGATACGCAGTATTTT | CASSPPGLTDTQYF
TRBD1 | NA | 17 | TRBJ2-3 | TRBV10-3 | TGTGCCATCAGTGTCTCCGGGACAGGGGATCGCACAGATACGCAGTATTTT | CAISVSGTGDRTDTQYF
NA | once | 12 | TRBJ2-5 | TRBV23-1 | TGCGCCAGCGTGAACCGGTGCGAGACCCAGTACTTC | CASVNRCETQYF
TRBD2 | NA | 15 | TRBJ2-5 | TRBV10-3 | TGTGCCATCAGTGGCGGACCGGGAGGTCCAGAGACCCAGTACTTC | CAISGGPGGPETQYF
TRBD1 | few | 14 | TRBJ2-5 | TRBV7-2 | TGTGCCAGCAGCCCAGGGGGCCTCCAAGAGACCCAGTACTTC | CASSPGGLQETQYF
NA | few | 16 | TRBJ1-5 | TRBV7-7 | TGTGCTAGCAACCCTCCTGGGGCGCTGGGCAATCAGCCCCAGCATTTT | CASNPPGALGNQPQHF
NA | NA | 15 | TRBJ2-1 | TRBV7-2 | TGTGCCAGCAGCTTAGACTGGAGCTCCTACAATGAGCAGTTCTTC | CASSLDWSSYNEQFF
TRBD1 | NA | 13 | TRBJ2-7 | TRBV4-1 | TGCGCCAGCAGTGGAGACAGGGCCAACGAGCAGTACTTC | CASSGDRANEQYF
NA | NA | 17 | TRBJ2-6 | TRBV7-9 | TGTGCCAGCAGCTTTGACCTTCCCGTCTCTGGGGCCAACGTCCTGACTTTC | CASSFDLPVSGANVLTF
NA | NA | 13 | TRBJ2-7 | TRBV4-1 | TGCGCCAGCAGCCAAGAGGGTTGGGACGAGCAGTACTTC | CASSQEGWDEQYF
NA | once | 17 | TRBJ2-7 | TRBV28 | TGTGCCAGCAGTCTCCCGAGGGGGGCGGGGGCTGTATACGAGCAGTACTTC | CASSLPRGAGAVYEQYF
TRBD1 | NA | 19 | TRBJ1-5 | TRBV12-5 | TGTGCTAGTGGTTTGGGATATGACCTCCGGGGACAGAGAAATCAGCCCCAGCATTTT | CASGLGYDLRGQRNQPQHF
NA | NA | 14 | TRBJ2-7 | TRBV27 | TGTGCCAGCAGTTGGACCGGGCCAAACTACGAGCAGTACTTC | CASSWTGPNYEQYF
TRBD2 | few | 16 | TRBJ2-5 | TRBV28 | TGTGCCAGCAGTTGGGGGGGGCTAGCGGGAGTGGAGACCCAGTACTTC | CASSWGGLAGVETQYF